This T cell receptor (beta chain) comes out of a study of CD8+CD57+ T cells in acquired aplastic anemia. The use of genomic DNA as template underpinned the TCR beta VDJ and CDR3 profiling. Each CDR3 protein gets one entry after TCRdb re-called the reads with MiXCR. The top ten hold under 1.2% of the sample, which has about 170,000 distinct CDR3 sequences, roughly 48% seen once. Per the germline V gene, CDR1 is SQVTM and CDR2 is ANQGSEA. This CDR3 comprises 14 residues. Trimming pared 2 bases from V and 7 bases from J, leaving 17 bases between. The origin of this receptor is a human donor in good health. This chain connects TRBV29-1 to TRBJ1-2; perhaps TRBD1 as D (6 bases). The sequencing input was sorted CD4+, CD8+, or CD8+CD57+ T cells (not recorded which) from PBMCs. The CDR3 protein is CSVESTQGGGGYTF. For the CDR3, the DNA is TGCAGCGTTGAATCTACTCAAGGGGGAGGTGGCTACACCTTC.